The 3 T cell receptor beta chains in this list originate from one sample, sequenced in a study of post-analysis software for immune sequencing data. These receptors are not linked to any known antigen. Built from TCR beta cDNA, the libraries had unique molecular identifiers in them. TCRdb used MiXCR to reprocess the PCR reads, holding one entry per CDR3 protein. This sample has roughly 200,000 distinct CDR3 sequences, with 29% found just once. General study findings and limits: Comparison of patients with controls showed five TRBV segments more frequent in patients, TRBV5-6, TRBV5-1 and TRBV20-1 among them.

The sequencing sample was made of blood. Source of these receptors: a girl under 18 with multiple sclerosis.

About this clonotype: Mismatch with germline at one junction end may stem from a read error. The chain carries TRBV20-1 and TRBJ2-7; 10 bases are shared with TRBD2. Germline CDR1 and CDR2: DFQATT and SNEGSKA (reference sequence). The CDR3 length is 18 residues. The CDR3 coding sequence is TGTAGTGCTATGGGGTCTAGCGGGAGCTGGCTCCGCATGGGTGGGCAGTACTTC. It specifies CSAMGSSGSWLRMGGQYF.

This clonotype was counted only a few times. This sequence joins TRBV6-5 and TRBJ1-5; TRBD1 aligns across 8 bases. With 6 bases clipped from V and 8 bases from J, the junction kept 6 bases outside the gene matches. CDR1 is MNHEY and CDR2 is SVGAGI in the germline V gene. The length of the CDR3 is 13 residues. DNA of the CDR3: TGTGCCAGCAGCGGACAGGGAAGGGAGCCCCAGCATTTT. Translating gives CASSGQGREPQHF.

The chain recombines TRBV7-9 with TRBJ1-5; possible D gene TRBD1, 5 bases. CDR1 is SEHNR and CDR2 is FQNEAQ in the germline V gene (reference sequence). The CDR3 runs to 13 residues. Deletions cut 1 base from V and 5 bases from J, with 6 bases between. The CDR3 sequence: CASSLGDYQPQHF. The DNA for the CDR3 is TGTGCCAGCAGCTTAGGGGACTATCAGCCCCAGCATTTT.